This TCR beta chain was obtained from a study of blood T cell repertoires in COVID-19. Looking at the study overall: PBMCs, B-cell-depleted T cells, or T cells were the source of the cDNA or gDNA that made up the material.

TCRdb's copy holds only in-frame clones and misses some; the assay was immunoSEQ multiplex PCR. The sample has some 150,000 clones, roughly 90% seen once; the top ten hold 0.95% to 1.5%. Membership in each cohort depended on participant-reported clinical history. Trimming cost V 1 base and J 4 bases, with 17 bases left between them. Germline lookup yields CDR1 SGHTS and CDR2 YDEGEE. This CDR3 has 16 amino acids. The material sequenced was PBMCs or T cells enriched from blood (not recorded which). V is TRBV5-8 and J is TRBJ1-2; D perhaps matches TRBD1 (5 bases). This clonotype originated in a woman aged 25-40 years with acute COVID-19. The CDR3 reads CASSLKGAGTIYGYTF. DNA for the CDR3: TGTGCCAGCAGCTTGAAAGGGGCAGGGACTATCTATGGCTACACCTTC.